The 9 T cell receptor beta chains below were found in one sample sequenced in a study of breast tumors, draining lymph nodes, adjacent tissues. TCRdb recomputed calls from the multiplex PCR reads with MiXCR, one row per CDR3 protein. The sample includes fewer than 200,000 distinct CDR3 sequences, around a third of them seen just once. Samples came from axillary lymph nodes draining the breast cancer. The sequencing input was axillary lymph node tissue. The receptors shown here come from a female donor with breast cancer. Some clones in this sample may be carry-over from other donors' samples.

Ten or more counts support this clonotype. V is TRBV20-1 and J is TRBJ2-1; 8 bases line up with TRBD2. The CDR3 has 15 residues. V shed 5 bases, J shed 9 bases, and the junction held 15 bases outside the gene matches. Germline CDR1 and CDR2: DFQATT and SNEGSKA (reference sequence). CDR3 sequence: CSAVMSGSVVGEQFF. Here the CDR3 DNA reads TGCAGTGCTGTGATGAGCGGGAGTGTAGTAGGTGAGCAGTTCTTC.

The table lists this clonotype with many counts. The rearrangement uses TRBV19 and TRBJ2-3; 7 bases agree with TRBD2. V was clipped by 6 bases and J by 4 bases; unmatched bases: 10. The CDR3 totals 15 residues. Germline-derived CDR1 and CDR2 are LNHDA and SQIVND (reference sequence). This CDR3 is CASSRTGGGADTQYF. As DNA, the CDR3 is TGTGCCAGTAGCCGCACTGGGGGGGGGGCAGATACGCAGTATTTT. The full variable domain, with the rest looked up from reference TRBV19 and TRBJ2-3, is DGGITQSPKYLFRKEGQNVTLSCEQNLNHDAMYWYRQDPGQGLRLIYYSQIVNDFQKGDIAEGYSVSREKKESFPLTVTSAQKNPTAFYLCASSRTGGGADTQYFGPGTRLTVL.

Notes on this clonotype: This may be a read error: a much more frequent sequence differs by one nucleotide. The V and J genes are TRBV9 and TRBJ2-7; 10 positions match TRBD2. V trimming: 7 bases; J trimming: 3 bases; junction bases outside the gene matches: 13. CDR3 length equals 16 residues. Germline-derived CDR1 and CDR2 are SGDLS and YYNGEE. CDR3: CASGAMGLASFYEQYF. The CDR3 DNA is TGTGCCAGCGGCGCGATGGGACTAGCGAGTTTCTACGAGCAGTACTTC.

As concerns this clonotype: A much larger clone is a single base away; this may be a read error. CDR3 DNA sequence: TGTGCCAGCAGTCACTCGAGGAGGTCGGGCACAGATACGCAGTATTTT. This gives the protein CASSHSRRSGTDTQYF. The chain carries TRBV6-4 and TRBJ2-3, with D possibly TRBD2 on 5 matching bases. Germline V CDR1 and CDR2: MRHNA, SNTAGT. This CDR3 is built from 16 residues.

Many counts were recorded for this clonotype. V gene TRBV11-2 combines with J gene TRBJ2-7; 8 nucleotides match TRBD2. The CDR3 totals 16 residues. V was clipped by 6 bases and J by 2 bases; unmatched bases: 12. Per germline, CDR1 SGHAT and CDR2 FQNNGV. CDR3 in DNA: TGTGCCAGCAGTTCGTATAGCGGGGTGCGGACCTACGAGCAGTACTTC. It encodes CASSSYSGVRTYEQYF.

J is TRBJ2-3 and V is TRBV7-9; a weak D match, TRBD2 (5 bases). The CDR3 contains 15 residues. V dropped 7 bases and J dropped 6 bases, with 20 bases sitting between them. Germline CDR1 SEHNR, CDR2 FQNEAQ (reference sequence). The CDR3 coding sequence is TGTGCCAGCACCCAACTGGCGGGCACATGGGATACGCAGTATTTT. Translating gives CASTQLAGTWDTQYF.

J is TRBJ1-4 and V is TRBV29-1; possibly TRBD1 for D (6 bases). Germline V gene sequence: CDR1 SQVTM, CDR2 ANQGSEA. The CDR3 consists of 16 residues. Between the trimmed V and J ends, which lost 8 bases and 3 bases, there was a span of 22 bases. CDR3 sequence: CSSRDTSGVANEKLFF. CDR3 DNA: TGCAGCAGTCGAGACACCTCAGGGGTGGCTAATGAAAAACTGTTTTTT.

In regard to this clonotype: Because it lacks the conserved phenylalanine or tryptophan at the end, this CDR3 is likely a read error. The CDR3 nucleotides are TGTGCCAGCAGCCAGAGAGGGCAGGCTTTCTCT. Translating gives CASSQRGQAFS. The chain joins TRBV14 to TRBJ1-1, with D hard to call. The CDR3 is 11 amino acids. Trimming took 3 bases from V and 11 from J, leaving 10 bases between them. The germline V gene encodes CDR1 SGHDN and CDR2 FVKESK.

The V gene is TRBV7-9, the J gene TRBJ2-7; D might be TRBD1 (6 bases). This CDR3 has 14 residues. Trimming removed 0 bases at V and 4 bases at J, with 10 bases between. The germline CDR1 and CDR2 sequences are SEHNR and FQNEAQ (reference sequence). The CDR3, as DNA: TGTGCCAGCAGCTTAGCGGGGGCGCTTTACGAGCAGTACTTC. Amino acids: CASSLAGALYEQYF. The full variable domain, with the rest looked up from reference TRBV7-9 and TRBJ2-7, is DTGVSQNPRHKITKRGQNVTFRCDPISEHNRLYWYRQTLGQGPEFLTYFQNEAQLEKSRLLSDRFSAERPKGSFSTLEIQRTEQGDSAMYLCASSLAGALYEQYFGPGTRLTVT.